What follows is one TCR beta chain and its context. There are 15 residues in the CDR3. Germline assignment: CDR1 SGHNT and CDR2 YENEEA. Germline trimming cut 1 base from V and 7 bases from J; bases unmatched to any gene: 6. These data are taken from a study of cytomegalovirus exposure and HLA in healthy donors. In the study overall: Prior work identified around 110 million unique TCR beta sequences in roughly 190 million T cells.

The PCR ran on 60 Vbeta and 13 Jbeta primers. Method: immunoSEQ multiplex PCR; TCRdb's copy keeps in-frame clones and lacks some. The table records approximately 200,000 clones, about four fifths of them present only once. This sequence originates from a woman aged 25 to 39 in good health and CMV-seropositive. Specimen: PBMCs. This rearrangement joins TRBV11-3 to TRBJ2-1; 8 bases fit TRBD2. The CDR3 protein is CASSLGGGGPNEQFF. The CDR3 nucleotides read TGTGCCAGCAGCTTAGGAGGCGGGGGGCCTAATGAGCAGTTCTTC.